One sample yielded the 8 T cell receptor beta chains listed below, sequenced in a study of identical twins. TCRdb reprocessed the 5' RACE reads via MiXCR and lists one record per CDR3 protein. The repertoire includes 1.5 million to 2 million distinct CDR3 sequences, roughly a third of them detected once, and around 0.3% sits in the top ten. The specimen sequenced was cord blood. These receptors all stem from a newborn girl in good health.

This clonotype was seen a handful of times. The chain has TRBV6-5 and TRBJ2-1; 11 bases are shared with TRBD2. J lost 6 bases, V lost 6 bases, and 10 bases had no gene match. CDR1 and CDR2 from the germline V gene are MNHEY and SVGAGI. The CDR3 sequence is 16 residues long. The DNA of the CDR3 is TGTGCCAGCAGCTTTAGCGGGAGGGCCTTTCGCAATGAGCAGTTCTTC. This translates into CASSFSGRAFRNEQFF.

This sequence joins TRBV28 and TRBJ1-5; D not certain. This CDR3 is 13 amino acids long. Trimming took off 3 bases at V and 7 bases at J, with 10 bases between the two ends. CDR1 MDHEN and CDR2 SYDVKM come from the germline V gene. The chain's CDR3 is CASSFTESQPQHF. The CDR3 DNA sequence: TGTGCCAGCAGTTTTACGGAGTCACAGCCCCAGCATTTT.

This clonotype was observed a handful of times. The CDR3: CASSQAAGSEQFF. CDR3 sequence (DNA): TGTGCCAGCAGCCAGGCGGCAGGGAGTGAGCAGTTCTTC. V is TRBV6-5 and J is TRBJ2-1; perhaps D is TRBD1 or TRBD2 (5 bases each). Trimming took 6 bases from V and 9 from J, leaving 15 bases between them. This CDR3 comprises 13 residues. CDR1 is MNHEY and CDR2 is SVGAGI in the germline V gene.

The J gene is TRBJ1-5, the V gene TRBV6-1; D is perhaps TRBD1 (5 bases). The ends were cut back, 1 base at V and 6 bases at J, with 10 bases in the middle. CDR1 and CDR2 from the germline V gene are MNHNS and SASEGT. This CDR3 contains 14 residues. The CDR3 nucleotides read TGTGCCAGCAGTGAAGGGGGCGGGATTCAGCCCCAGCATTTT. As protein: CASSEGGGIQPQHF.

The chain links TRBV6-1 to TRBJ1-2; 8 nucleotides agree with TRBD1. J gave up 1 base and V 6 bases, and 7 bases lay outside the gene matches. The germline V gene has CDR1 MNHNS and CDR2 SASEGT. There are 15 residues in the CDR3. CDR3 nucleotides: TGTGCCAGCAGCTACTTCGACAGGGGTAACTATGGCTACACCTTC. As protein: CASSYFDRGNYGYTF.

The rearrangement joins TRBV7-2 to TRBJ2-1, with D perhaps TRBD2 (5 bases). The germline V gene encodes CDR1 SGHTA and CDR2 FQGNSA. V was cut by 2 bases and J by 6 bases, with 8 bases left in between. The CDR3 is made up of 13 amino acids. The CDR3 is CASSLLALNEQFF. DNA for the CDR3: TGTGCCAGCAGCTTACTAGCCCTCAATGAGCAGTTCTTC.

This clonotype turned up a few times. The chain links TRBV10-3 to TRBJ1-2; D possibly corresponds to TRBD1 (6 bases). The CDR3 has 16 residues. The germline gives CDR1 ENHRY, CDR2 SYGVKD. Trimming shortened V by 3 bases and J by 2 bases, and 16 bases separated the two germline ends. CDR3 DNA: TGTGCCATCAGTGAAGCCCTCCCGGGACAAAACTATGGCTACACCTTC. This gives the protein CAISEALPGQNYGYTF.

The chain is built from TRBV30 and TRBJ2-5, with D hard to call. CDR1 and CDR2 from the germline V gene are GTSNPN and SVGIG (reference sequence). V was cut by 8 bases and J by 1 base, with 8 bases left in between. CDR3 length equals 11 residues. The CDR3 sequence: CAGWAQETQYF. The CDR3 DNA reads TGTGCCGGCTGGGCCCAAGAGACCCAGTACTTC.